This T cell receptor (beta chain) comes out of a study of blood T cell repertoires in COVID-19 (dated by TCRdb to between 2020 and 2021). With respect to the entire study: Samples from collaborators originated in the United States, Italy and Spain and spanned both the acute and convalescent phases of COVID-19. The material from the prospective study consisted of cDNA or gDNA derived from T cells, B-cell-depleted T cells, or PBMCs. Deeply sampled blood TCRbeta repertoires from subjects exposed to, actively infected with, or recovered from COVID-19 were included in the dataset. The repertoires were released in a freely available public database intended as a resource for research on the immune response to SARS-CoV-2. Samples were obtained from the ongoing ImmuneRACE study (first 160 participants) and from over a thousand subjects provided by 6 global collaborators. Sample metadata almost always included a de-identified subject ID, COVID-19 status, age in years and sex. HLA class I and class II types, where available, came from metadata supplied by the sample provider rather than from assay-based typing. Broader findings and caveats from the paper: Clinical and demographic metadata were provided uncurated, with the amount varying by source and participant.

TCRbeta CDR3 regions were amplified from genomic DNA using the immunoSEQ Assay, a bias-controlled multiplex PCR. The study's processing was this. The number of nucleated cells in each sample was estimated by amplification of reference gene primers within the assay. To quantify the absolute abundance of each unique TCRbeta CDR3 rearrangement, sequence reads were collapsed and filtered. For each sample, productive Simpson clonality was calculated as the square root of Simpson's diversity index across productive rearrangements. This immuneACCESS table, as held by TCRdb, lists in-frame sequences with V and J called but not all clones. Of the missing ones, under half trace to an unresolved V gene in checked studies; the others have no known cause. The V and J calls and the clone size are those of that table, but D and trimming were determined from the DNA. In all, the sample holds about 140,000 clones, and around 88% of those were seen once. More than 5% of the sample is taken by the ten largest.

The CDR3 goes from the cysteine to the phenylalanine over 16 residues. The only DNA kept is the CDR3, 48 bases in frame from the first base. Taken from the germline V gene (reference sequence), the CDR1 and CDR2 loops are SEHNR and FQNEAQ. V is trimmed back by 3 bases and J by 5 bases, and the junction contains 4 bases that no gene match accounts for. Collaborating institutions collected whole blood in K2EDTA tubes following their own protocols. For TCRbeta analysis, collaborators shipped samples as frozen whole blood, isolated PBMCs, or DNA extracted from either of those sample types. This clone occurred many times. The specificity of this receptor is unknown. It has no much larger one-base neighbor in the sample; base qualities were not kept.

Sequencing used peripheral blood. This receptor was taken from a human donor in a cohort sampled during active COVID-19. The rearranged segments are TRBV7-9 and TRBJ2-1; TRBD2 aligns with 13 central bases. The sequence in DNA is TGTGCCAGCAGCTTGATGGGACTAGCGGGGAACAATGAGCAGTTCTTC. Its translation is CASSLMGLAGNNEQFF.